Below are 6 T cell receptor beta chains sequenced from a single sample in a study of T cell changes during pregnancy in multiple sclerosis. The repertoire was sequenced with immunoSEQ multiplex PCR; TCRdb's copy has only in-frame clones and lacks some. The sample comprises tens of thousands of clones, 93% of which are singletons, and around 2% rests with the top ten. Sequenced material: peripheral blood, taken in the second trimester of pregnancy. The source of these receptors is a female donor with multiple sclerosis, enrolled in a pregnancy study.

The chain recombines TRBV25-1 with TRBJ2-1; D is unclear. Per germline, CDR1 MGHDK and CDR2 SYGVNS. The CDR3 is made up of 13 amino acids. V shed 2 bases and J shed 2 bases, with 4 bases lying between them. The CDR3 DNA reads TGTGCCAGCAGTGAACCCGCCTACAATGAGCAGTTCTTC. Its protein product is CASSEPAYNEQFF.

The genes are TRBV27 and TRBJ2-5; D is undetermined. The germline gives CDR1 MNHEY, CDR2 SMNVEV (reference sequence). V was cut by 1 base and J by 4 bases, with 13 bases left in between. This CDR3 is built from 15 residues. CDR3 DNA sequence: TGTGCCAGCAGTTTATACTTCGCCGTGCGAGAGACCCAGTACTTC. It translates to CASSLYFAVRETQYF.

This chain links TRBV7-2 with TRBJ1-3, with D uncertain. With 3 bases removed from V and 5 bases from J, the gap between germline ends came to 11 bases. In germline, CDR1 is SGHTA, CDR2 FQGNSA. The CDR3 consists of 14 residues. CDR3 amino acids: CASSFGDTRNTIYF. CDR3 bases: TGTGCCAGCAGCTTTGGCGACACTCGAAACACCATATATTTT.

The chain couples TRBV19 to TRBJ2-1; 7 bases agree with TRBD2. The CDR3 runs to 16 residues. V lost 2 bases, J lost 5 bases, and 9 bases stayed unmatched. From germline, CDR1 is LNHDA and CDR2 SQIVND (reference sequence). CDR3 in amino acids: CASSIKRTRGNNEQFF. The CDR3 DNA is TGTGCCAGTAGTATAAAGAGGACTAGAGGAAACAATGAGCAGTTCTTC.

This clone was observed a single time. In nucleotides, the CDR3 is TGCGCCAGCAGCTTGACGCTAGCATCCTACGAGCAGTACTTC. Encoded protein: CASSLTLASYEQYF. The rearrangement uses TRBV5-1 and TRBJ2-7; TRBD2 might be the D (5 bases). The germline V gene has CDR1 SGHRS and CDR2 YFSETQ. This CDR3 has 14 amino acids. With 1 base removed from V and 1 base from J, the gap between germline ends came to 9 bases.

This rearrangement joins TRBV7-2 to TRBJ2-7; TRBD1 is a possible D gene (6 bases). Germline V gene sequence: CDR1 SGHTA, CDR2 FQGNSA. The CDR3 extends over 14 amino acids. V gave up 5 bases and J gave up 2 bases, with 13 bases separating them. CDR3 sequence reads: CASSPGNRAYEQYF. CDR3 sequence (DNA): TGTGCCAGCAGCCCGGGTAACAGGGCCTACGAGCAGTACTTC. Variable domain in full (rest from reference TRBV7-2 and TRBJ2-7): GAGVSQSPSNKVTEKGKDVELRCDPISGHTALYWYRQSLGQGLEFLIYFQGNSAPDKSGLPSDRFSAERTGGSVSTLTIQRTQQEDSAVYLCASSPGNRAYEQYFGPGTRLTVT.